This passage covers 26 T cell receptor beta chains from one sample sequenced in a study of beta chain features in type 1 diabetes. The authors reverse transcribed all of the isolated RNA, so sequencing captured expressed TCRB transcripts. Profiled with immunoSEQ multiplex PCR; TCRdb holds only in-frame clones, not every one. This sample has more than 55,000 clones, with roughly 50% found just once. Study-wide findings and caveats: Among patients with Type 1 diabetes, TCRB CDR3s were moderately but significantly shorter in every one of the four CD4+ subsets.

Antigens for these TCRs are unknown. Source material: Tregs from blood. The receptors were sampled from a woman between 40 and 55 years old with type 1 diabetes.

In its sample, this clone was seen once. This chain joins TRBV5-4 and TRBJ2-2, with 9 bases identical to TRBD2. V lost 0 bases, J lost 10 bases, and 7 bases stayed unmatched. The length of the CDR3 is 15 residues. The germline CDR1 and CDR2 sequences are SGHNT and YYREEE (reference sequence). The CDR3 sequence: CASSLGLAGSVELFF. CDR3 sequence (DNA): TGTGCCAGCAGCTTGGGGCTAGCGGGATCTGTGGAGCTGTTTTTT.

The genes are TRBV6-5 and TRBJ1-1, with TRBD1 as a possible D gene (6 bases). The CDR3 has 15 amino acids. The germline CDR1 and CDR2 sequences are MNHEY and SVGAGI. Deletions cut 2 bases from V and 0 bases from J, with 10 bases between. The CDR3 coding sequence is TGTGCCAGCAGTTACGGACAGTCCTTGAACACTGAAGCTTTCTTT. Its translation: CASSYGQSLNTEAFF.

The chain recombines TRBV6-1 with TRBJ1-1; a weak D match, TRBD1 (6 bases). Germline-derived CDR1 and CDR2 are MNHNS and SASEGT. This CDR3 contains 13 residues. The V gene lost 10 bases and the J gene lost 1 base, with 13 bases spanning the gap. CDR3 sequence: CATTRTENTEAFF. The DNA for the CDR3 is TGTGCCACCACCCGGACAGAGAACACTGAAGCTTTCTTT.

V and J are TRBV7-2 and TRBJ2-7; 8 nucleotides line up with TRBD1. The CDR3 runs to 15 residues. V shed 5 bases and J 5 bases; nucleotides not matched to a gene: 11. Germline V CDR1 and CDR2: SGHTA, FQGNSA. The CDR3: CASSLTQGALNEQYF. In nucleotides, the CDR3 is TGTGCCAGCAGCCTTACTCAGGGGGCGCTGAACGAGCAGTACTTC.

The CDR3 bases are TGTGCCAGCAGTTACGGCAGGTCTGCCACCGGGGAGCTGTTTTTT. It is translated as CASSYGRSATGELFF. This chain connects TRBV6-6 to TRBJ2-2; no clear D gene. Germline V gene sequence: CDR1 MNHNY, CDR2 SVGAGI (reference sequence). V lost 2 bases to trimming and J lost 4 bases, with 11 bases between them. This CDR3 has 15 residues.

This chain uses TRBV30 with TRBJ2-7; 7 nucleotides match TRBD1. The CDR3 is 14 residues long. The germline gives CDR1 GTSNPN, CDR2 SVGIG (reference sequence). J was trimmed by 1 base and V by 3 bases; bases with no gene match: 6. The CDR3 region has the DNA TGTGCCTGGAGGGGGGACAGCGTTTCCTACGAGCAGTACTTC. This gives the protein CAWRGDSVSYEQYF.

The chain links TRBV5-4 to TRBJ2-5; weak D call: TRBD2 (7 bases). Germline V lookup: CDR1 SGHNT, CDR2 YYREEE (reference sequence). There are 14 residues in the CDR3. V lost 2 bases, J lost 5 bases, and 13 bases lay in between. The chain's CDR3 is CASSFGGPAETQYF. The CDR3 bases are TGTGCCAGCAGCTTCGGGGGGCCGGCGGAGACCCAGTACTTC.

The rearrangement joins TRBV6-6 to TRBJ2-3; tentatively, D is TRBD2 (5 bases). CDR1 and CDR2 (germline): MNHNY, SVGAGI (reference sequence). This CDR3 region has 14 residues. V was pared by 5 bases and J by 8 bases, with 17 bases between. This CDR3 reads CASSPSLVLGTQYF. The CDR3 nucleotides read TGTGCCAGCAGTCCCTCACTAGTGTTGGGTACGCAGTATTTT.

V and J are TRBV7-2 and TRBJ2-3; D is uncertain. Trimming shortened V by 0 bases and J by 1 base, and 5 bases separated the two germline ends. Germline-derived CDR1 and CDR2 are SGHTA and FQGNSA. The CDR3 is made up of 14 amino acids. The CDR3 reads CASSLAHRTDTQYF. The CDR3 DNA reads TGTGCCAGCAGCTTAGCACACCGCACAGATACGCAGTATTTT.

The rearrangement joins TRBV18 to TRBJ2-4; D perhaps matches TRBD2 (5 bases). Germline lookup yields CDR1 KGHSH and CDR2 LQKENI. The V end was cut by 6 bases, the J end by 0 bases, with 15 bases between. The CDR3 is 16 amino acids. The CDR3 coding sequence is TGTGCCAGCTCCCCGGGATCTTTACTAGCCAAAAACATTCAGTACTTC. Translated, it gives CASSPGSLLAKNIQYF.

The genes are TRBV5-1 and TRBJ2-7, with D unclear. This CDR3 comprises 14 residues. Per germline, CDR1 SGHRS and CDR2 YFSETQ. Deletions cut 4 bases from V and 0 bases from J, with 11 bases between. For the CDR3, the DNA is TGCGCCAGCAGCCTGGATCTAAGCTCCTACGAGCAGTACTTC. It yields the protein CASSLDLSSYEQYF.

The chain has TRBV19 and TRBJ2-1, with 10 bases lining up with TRBD2. The J segment lost 1 base and the V segment lost 0 bases, leaving 6 bases of the junction unmatched. The CDR3 loop spans 18 amino acids. Germline CDR1 and CDR2: LNHDA and SQIVND (reference sequence). The CDR3 nucleotides are TGTGCCAGTAGTATAGACCCTCTAGCGGGAGTTTCCTACAATGAGCAGTTCTTC. This codes for CASSIDPLAGVSYNEQFF.

V is TRBV7-2 and J is TRBJ1-1; possibly TRBD1 for D (6 bases). The CDR3 loop spans 14 amino acids. Trimming pared 3 bases from V and 2 bases from J, leaving 10 bases between. Germline V gene lookup returns CDR1 SGHTA and CDR2 FQGNSA. As DNA, the CDR3 is TGTGCCAGCAGCTTCACAGGGCTAAACACTGAAGCTTTCTTT. Protein sequence: CASSFTGLNTEAFF. Complete variable domain (other parts from reference TRBV7-2 and TRBJ1-1): GAGVSQSPSNKVTEKGKDVELRCDPISGHTALYWYRQSLGQGLEFLIYFQGNSAPDKSGLPSDRFSAERTGGSVSTLTIQRTQQEDSAVYLCASSFTGLNTEAFFGQGTRLTVV.

The V gene is TRBV7-9, the J gene TRBJ2-3; D unresolved. V was cut by 6 bases and J by 6 bases, with 4 bases left in between. There are 10 residues in the CDR3. In germline, CDR1 is SEHNR, CDR2 FQNEAQ (reference sequence). The CDR3 spells CASREDTQYF. CDR3 coding DNA: TGTGCCAGCAGGGAGGATACGCAGTATTTT.

The rearrangement uses TRBV7-6 and TRBJ2-3; TRBD2 matches 11 bases. CDR3 length: 16 residues. Trimming removed 6 bases from V and 0 bases from J; junction bases left unmatched: 5. Germline lookup yields CDR1 SGHVS and CDR2 FNYEAQ. DNA for the CDR3: TGTGCCAGCAGTTTTTGGACTAGCGGGAGCACAGATACGCAGTATTTT. It codes for CASSFWTSGSTDTQYF.

For this clone: Germline is not matched at one junction end, which may reflect a read error. The DNA of the CDR3 is TGTGCCTCACGGACCCCCGGGACAGGATCCTCCGAGCAGTACTTC. This encodes CASRTPGTGSSEQYF. V is TRBV28 and J is TRBJ2-7, with 8 bases fitting TRBD1. The CDR3 has 15 amino acids. The germline V gene encodes CDR1 MDHEN and CDR2 SYDVKM.

J is TRBJ2-5 and V is TRBV23-1, with D possibly being TRBD1 (5 bases). TRBV23-1 is given ORF status, its function remaining uncertain. The CDR3 runs 14 residues. V was pared by 3 bases and J by 2 bases, with 10 bases between. The CDR3 nucleotides read TGCGCCAGCAGTCAGCCCCAGGGACAAGAGACCCAGTACTTC. This translates into CASSQPQGQETQYF.

This chain joins TRBV7-7 and TRBJ2-2; TRBD1 is a possible D gene (6 bases). CDR1 and CDR2 (germline): SSHAT, FNYEAQ (reference sequence). The CDR3 is 14 amino acids. The V gene lost 5 bases and the J gene lost 7 bases, with 14 bases spanning the gap. Written as DNA, the CDR3 is TGTGCCAGCAGCGGAACAGGGCGAGGCGGGGAGCTGTTTTTT. Its protein is CASSGTGRGGELFF.

Concerning this clone itself: The sample holds other DNA sequences that translate to the same CDR3. This chain uses TRBV5-1 with TRBJ1-2; D call uncertain. CDR1 and CDR2 from the germline V gene are SGHRS and YFSETQ. The CDR3 sequence is 14 residues long. V gave up 2 bases and J gave up 0 bases, with 8 bases separating them. CDR3 in DNA: TGCGCCAGCAGCTTTGAGTTGGCTAACTATGGCTACACCTTC. As protein: CASSFELANYGYTF.

The chain uses TRBV5-1 and TRBJ2-1; TRBD1 might be the D (5 bases). The CDR3 consists of 12 residues. Germline V gene lookup returns CDR1 SGHRS and CDR2 YFSETQ. With 1 base removed from V and 11 bases from J, the gap between germline ends came to 10 bases. The CDR3 region has the DNA TGCGCCAGCAGCTTGACAGGCCAGCAGCAGTTCTTC. It specifies CASSLTGQQQFF.

The chain's CDR3 is CASGPGWDYSTDTQYF. The CDR3 DNA sequence: TGTGCCAGCGGCCCTGGCTGGGACTATAGCACAGATACGCAGTATTTT. The gene calls are TRBV2 and TRBJ2-3, with TRBD2 matching 7 bases. Germline-derived CDR1 and CDR2 are SNHLY and FYNNEI. This CDR3 spans 16 amino acids. V lost 8 bases to trimming and J lost 0 bases; unmatched junction nucleotides: 11.

This clone has only a few counts. V and J are TRBV19 and TRBJ2-1, with TRBD1 identical over 7 bases. V shed 5 bases and J 4 bases; nucleotides not matched to a gene: 8. There are 15 residues in the CDR3. CDR1 is LNHDA and CDR2 is SQIVND in the germline V gene (reference sequence). CDR3 protein: CASSATGEEYNEQFF. The DNA for the CDR3 is TGTGCCAGTAGTGCTACAGGGGAAGAGTACAATGAGCAGTTCTTC.

V gene TRBV7-6 combines with J gene TRBJ2-5; D is undetermined. The CDR3 covers 13 residues. Trimming removed 1 base at V and 5 bases at J, with 8 bases between. Germline CDR1 SGHVS, CDR2 FNYEAQ. Here the CDR3 reads CASSLGWQETQYF. In DNA form, the CDR3 reads TGTGCCAGCAGCTTAGGGTGGCAGGAGACCCAGTACTTC.

There are a few counts of this clone. This chain joins TRBV7-2 and TRBJ1-5; 7 nucleotides agree with TRBD1. Germline-derived CDR1 and CDR2 are SGHTA and FQGNSA. The junction had 14 bases not matched to a gene; V was cut back by 5 bases and J by 7 bases. The CDR3 runs 16 residues. CDR3 DNA sequence: TGTGCCAGCAGCCGCCAGGGGCCAGGGGGTGGACAGCCCCAGCATTTT. Translated, it gives CASSRQGPGGGQPQHF.

V and J are TRBV6-1 and TRBJ2-7; 10 nucleotides align to TRBD1. Germline CDR1 reads MNHNS; CDR2 reads SASEGT. There are 15 residues in the CDR3. V lost 8 bases, J lost 6 bases, and 13 bases stayed unmatched. Written as DNA, the CDR3 is TGTGCCAGCGGACTCACAGGGACAGGGGTAATCGAGCAGTACTTC. Translating it yields CASGLTGTGVIEQYF.

The V and J genes are TRBV28 and TRBJ2-7; TRBD2 might be the D (6 bases). Per the germline V gene, CDR1 is MDHEN and CDR2 is SYDVKM. The V end lost 3 bases, the J end lost 2 bases, and 11 bases lay between the germline ends. The CDR3 runs 14 residues. The CDR3 spells CASSFPGAAYEQYF. For the CDR3, the DNA is TGTGCCAGCAGTTTCCCGGGAGCCGCCTACGAGCAGTACTTC.